This TCR beta chain was found in a study of T cells after yellow fever vaccination. Study-wide points: Post-booster repertoires again held most primary-vaccination clones (around 95% CD4, 75% to 90% CD8).

MiXCR, run by TCRdb on the 5' RACE reads, gives a single entry per CDR3 protein. The sample contains hundreds of thousands of distinct CDR3 sequences, 9% to 15% of which appear only once. This clonotype occurred a few times. Antigen unknown. This specimen consisted of PBMCs, obtained on the day of the yellow fever booster vaccination. This sequence originates from a man aged 25-45 years who received the YFV17D yellow fever vaccine.

In nucleotides, the CDR3 is TGTGCCAGCACCCCTAGCGGGAACACCGGGGAGCTGTTTTTT. It translates to CASTPSGNTGELFF. The V gene is TRBV9, the J gene TRBJ2-2; 7 nucleotides agree with TRBD2. The CDR3 is made up of 14 amino acids. The V and J ends lost 6 bases and 1 base, in that order; junction bases with no gene match: 3. Per germline, CDR1 SGDLS and CDR2 YYNGEE.